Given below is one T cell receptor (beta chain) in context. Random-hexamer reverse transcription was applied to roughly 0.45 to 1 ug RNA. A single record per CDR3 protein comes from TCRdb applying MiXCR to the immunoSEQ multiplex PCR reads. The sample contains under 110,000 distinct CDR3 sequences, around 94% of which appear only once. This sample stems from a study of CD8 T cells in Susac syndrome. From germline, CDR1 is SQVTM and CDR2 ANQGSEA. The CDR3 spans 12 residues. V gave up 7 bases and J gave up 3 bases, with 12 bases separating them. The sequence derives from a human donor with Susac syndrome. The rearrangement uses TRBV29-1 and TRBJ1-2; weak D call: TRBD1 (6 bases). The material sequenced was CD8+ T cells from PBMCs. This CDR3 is CSATDRDYGYTF. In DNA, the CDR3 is TGCAGCGCGACGGACAGAGACTATGGCTACACCTTC.